Presented here are 5 T cell receptor beta chains from one specimen sequenced in a study of identical twins. Each CDR3 protein is one row after TCRdb ran MiXCR on the 5' RACE reads. Of 500,000 to 650,000 distinct CDR3 sequences listed, under 8.5% are singletons. These data were also filed under a second study, of yellow fever vaccine responses in identical twins.

Material for sequencing was PBMCs. The origin of the receptors is a woman younger than 35 in good health.

CDR3 DNA: TGCAGTGCTAGTAACTCCGGGAATTCACCCCTCCACTTT. Protein product: CSASNSGNSPLHF. The chain joins TRBV20-1 to TRBJ1-6; D not resolved. This CDR3 is 13 amino acids long. Germline V gene sequence: CDR1 DFQATT, CDR2 SNEGSKA (reference sequence). V lost 3 bases and J lost 7, with 10 bases in between.

The sample holds many counts of this clonotype. The chain employs TRBV29-1 and TRBJ2-7, with 8 bases matching TRBD2. This CDR3 is 13 amino acids long. V gave up 7 bases and J gave up 4 bases; unmatched junction bases: 9. CDR1 SQVTM and CDR2 ANQGSEA come from the germline V gene. CDR3 DNA sequence: TGCAGCGCCGGGACTCGGGGGGGATACGAGCAGTACTTC. Translation gives CSAGTRGGYEQYF.

This clonotype was seen more than once but under ten times. The V gene is TRBV5-1, the J gene TRBJ2-5; the D is unclear. Germline V gene sequence: CDR1 SGHRS, CDR2 YFSETQ. The CDR3 runs 13 residues. V lost 5 bases and J 2 bases, leaving 10 bases between the germline ends. CDR3 nucleotide sequence: TGCGCCAGCAGGACGGAACGACAAGAGACCCAGTACTTC. Encoded protein: CASRTERQETQYF.

The J gene is TRBJ2-1, the V gene TRBV3-1, with TRBD1 matching 7 bases. The CDR3 is made up of 15 amino acids. Trimming cost V 2 bases and J 7 bases; bases outside gene matches: 8. Per germline, CDR1 LGHDT and CDR2 YNNKEL (reference sequence). CDR3 nucleotide sequence: TGTGCCAGCAGCCAAAGTGAGACAGGGCGAAATGAGCAGTTCTTC. Translation gives CASSQSETGRNEQFF.

This clonotype has just a few counts. The chain is built from TRBV7-8 and TRBJ2-1; 11 bases align to TRBD2. The CDR3 consists of 15 residues. Germline CDR1 SGHVS, CDR2 FQNEAQ. Trimming at V came to 6 bases and at J to 6 bases, leaving 7 bases not matched to a gene. This chain's CDR3 is CASRLLAGGTNEQFF. CDR3 DNA: TGTGCCAGCAGACTGCTAGCGGGGGGTACCAATGAGCAGTTCTTC.